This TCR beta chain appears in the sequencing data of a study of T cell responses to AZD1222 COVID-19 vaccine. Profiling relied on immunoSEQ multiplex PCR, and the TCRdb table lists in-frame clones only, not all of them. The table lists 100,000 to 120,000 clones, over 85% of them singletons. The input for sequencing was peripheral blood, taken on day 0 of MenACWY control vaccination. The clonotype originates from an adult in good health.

CDR3 amino acids: CASSLGTGDYGYTF. The CDR3 DNA is TGTGCCAGCAGCCTGGGGACAGGTGACTATGGCTACACCTTC. The chain is built from TRBV3-1 (or the pseudogene TRBV3-2) and TRBJ1-2, with 8 bases fitting TRBD1. The germline V gene has CDR1 LGHDT and CDR2 YNNKEL (reference sequence). CDR3 length: 14 amino acids. Losses at the gene ends were 4 bases for V and 3 bases for J; bases not matched to a gene: 4.